Here is one T cell receptor (beta chain) with its context. No antigen is known for it. This sample is part of a study of a mutant IDH1 vaccine in newly diagnosed glioma. Study information: Patients under treatment included approximately 62% males and 37.5% females and had a mean age of around 43 years. Study results and limitations: Pseudoprogression appeared unlinked to shifts in leading peripheral T cell clonotypes.

Repertoires were generated with immunoSEQ multiplex PCR, while TCRdb's copy carries only in-frame clones and drops some. The sample has about 98,000 clones; approximately 90% are singletons. Time point meaning: baseline, week 1 (first vaccination visit). Treatment in this sample: pre-vaccination baseline after standard-of-care therapy. Donor tumors were new WHO grade 3 or 4 IDH1-mutant, ATRX-lost astrocytomas. This receptor was identified in a woman between 50 and 59 years old with glioma. Sequenced material: PBMCs, taken from a glioma patient treated with radiotherapy, temozolomide or both.

The CDR3 sequence: CASSRSSYEQYF. CDR3 nucleotides: TGTGCCAGCAGTCGGTCGTCCTACGAGCAGTACTTC. The chain combines TRBV2 with TRBJ2-7; D unresolved. Per the germline V gene, CDR1 is SNHLY and CDR2 is FYNNEI. Trimming removed 5 bases at V and 1 base at J, with 6 bases between. The CDR3 consists of 12 residues.